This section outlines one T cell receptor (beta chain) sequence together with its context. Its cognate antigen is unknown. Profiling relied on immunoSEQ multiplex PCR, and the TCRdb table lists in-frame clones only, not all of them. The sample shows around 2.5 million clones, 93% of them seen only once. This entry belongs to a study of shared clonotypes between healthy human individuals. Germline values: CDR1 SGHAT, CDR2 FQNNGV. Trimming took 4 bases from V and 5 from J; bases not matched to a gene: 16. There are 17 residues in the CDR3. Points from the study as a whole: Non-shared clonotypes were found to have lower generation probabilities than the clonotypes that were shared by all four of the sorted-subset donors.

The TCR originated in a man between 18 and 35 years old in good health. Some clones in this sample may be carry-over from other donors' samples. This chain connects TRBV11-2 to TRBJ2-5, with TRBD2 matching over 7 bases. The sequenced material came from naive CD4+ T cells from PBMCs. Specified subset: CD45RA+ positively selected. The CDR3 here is CASSSGGTGGPWETQYF. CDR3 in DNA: TGTGCCAGCAGCTCCGGGGGAACGGGAGGCCCCTGGGAGACCCAGTACTTC.